The T cell receptor (beta chain) under discussion was sequenced for a study of graft-versus-host responses after intestinal transplantation. As for the study in general: Anti-thymocyte globulin induction was given to all recipients, followed by tacrolimus and steroids for about 3 years.

Using immunoSEQ multiplex PCR, the repertoire was profiled, and TCRdb retains in-frame clones only, with some absent. The data hold around 25,000 clones, with roughly 82% observed a single time. Findings and limits, study-wide: Some GvH clones appeared in ileal mucosa or blood before recipient bone marrow. An association linked early post-transplant HvG declines with peak circulating GvH clone levels.

With regard to this clone: The antigen is undetermined.

The sequence came from a human donor who received an intestinal transplant. The sequenced sample was unstimulated CD4+ T cells sorted from spleen or lymph node cells, obtained before intestinal transplant.

The CDR3 sequence is CASSYAPTGGETQYF. For the CDR3, the DNA is TGCGCCAGCAGCTACGCCCCGACAGGGGGAGAGACCCAGTACTTC. V usage is TRBV5-1 and J usage is TRBJ2-5; 9 bases are a match to TRBD1. Per the germline V gene, CDR1 is SGHRS and CDR2 is YFSETQ. V lost 3 bases to trimming and J lost 4 bases; unmatched junction nucleotides: 7. This CDR3 has 15 amino acids.